In its sample, the clone carrying this T cell receptor beta chain was seen a few times. The antigen is unknown. This specimen comes from a study of T cells after yellow fever vaccination. Whole-study context: For low cell numbers, libraries were made with SMART-Seq v4 Ultra Low Input.

Study-wide points: Most clones from primary vaccination were detected again post-booster (roughly 96% CD4, roughly 91% CD8). A faster peak, day 5 versus 15, was reached by the weaker secondary response.

Losses at the gene ends were 0 bases for V and 6 bases for J; bases not matched to a gene: 6. This CDR3 spans 16 amino acids. Germline values: CDR1 DFQATT, CDR2 SNEGSKA (reference sequence). Generation of TCR cDNA used 5'RACE template switching (which added a universal primer site and UMIs). TCRdb used MiXCR to reprocess the 5' RACE reads, holding one entry per CDR3 protein. The repertoire includes hundreds of thousands of distinct CDR3 sequences, less than 20% of them detected once, and more than 13% sits in the top ten. This chain joins TRBV20-1 and TRBJ2-7; the match to TRBD2 covers 15 bases. The clonotype originates from a man in his thirties or forties who received the YFV17D yellow fever vaccine. The specimen was PBMCs, collected 15 days after the yellow fever booster vaccination. CDR3 bases: TGCAGTGCTAGAGATGGGGGACTAGCGGGAGGTTCCGAGCAGTACTTC. This sequence encodes CSARDGGLAGGSEQYF.